This T cell receptor beta chain emerged from a study of T-cell reconstitution after alpha-beta-depleted transplantation in children. This clonotype was seen a few times. For TCRbeta, the library was prepared with unique molecular identifiers. TCRdb ran MiXCR on the PCR reads and lists one entry per CDR3 protein. The table lists 350,000 to 400,000 distinct CDR3 sequences, approximately 20% of them singletons. V lost 3 bases and J lost 7, with 16 bases in between. The CDR3 spans 15 residues. Germline loops: CDR1 DFQATT, CDR2 SNEGSKA (reference sequence). The TCR was taken from a human donor who donated a stem cell graft to a child with acute myeloid leukemia. This chain connects TRBV20-1 to TRBJ1-6, with D uncertain. Source: PBMCs from the stem cell graft donor, taken from the stem cell graft. CDR3 nucleotide sequence: TGCAGTGCTAGCGAGGTTTGGTGGGAAAATTCACCCCTCCACTTT. Translating it yields CSASEVWWENSPLHF.